Listed here is a single T cell receptor (beta chain). This specimen comes from a study of blood T cell repertoires in COVID-19. Study-level background: Samples came from the United States, Italy and Spain, spanning acute and convalescent COVID-19. T cells, B-cell-depleted T cells, or PBMCs provided the cDNA or gDNA that served as material.

Original analysis: Amplifying reference gene primers gave estimates of nucleated cell counts. Some clones are missing from TCRdb's copy, which holds only in-frame ones; the method was immunoSEQ multiplex PCR. That table gives V, J and clone size, and the DNA gave D and trimming. Here the sample spans 120,000 or so clones, more than 80% being singletons. With 4 bases clipped from V and 7 bases from J, the junction kept 9 bases outside the gene matches. Germline CDR1 MNHEY, CDR2 SVGAGI. The CDR3 has 16 amino acids. Source material: peripheral blood. The clonotype comes from a man between 65 and 79 years old with active or convalescent COVID-19. This chain connects TRBV6-5 to TRBJ2-3; 12 bases match TRBD2. This chain's CDR3 is CASSSSPSGRVYTQYF. As DNA, the CDR3 is TGTGCCAGCAGTTCGTCCCCTAGCGGGAGGGTATATACGCAGTATTTT.